One and the same sample provided the 16 T cell receptor beta chains below, sequenced in a study of OX40 agonist ivuxolimab in advanced cancers. This table comes from immunoSEQ multiplex PCR, and its TCRdb copy is limited to in-frame clones, with some not included. This table holds roughly 73,000 clones, about four fifths found once. The source material was CD4+ or CD8+ T cells sorted from blood, sampled in a trial of the OX40 agonist ivuxolimab. Every receptor here comes from an adult with an advanced solid tumor such as melanoma, head and neck, liver or kidney cancer.

The CDR3 nucleotides read TGCGCCAGCAGCCCATCAGTCGTAAATGTGAATTCACCCCTCCACTTT. Protein product: CASSPSVVNVNSPLHF. This sequence joins TRBV4-3 and TRBJ1-6; D is uncertain. CDR3 length: 16 residues. CDR1 is LGHNA and CDR2 is YSLEER in the germline V gene. Trimming pared 4 bases from V and 7 bases from J, leaving 17 bases between.

The chain is built from TRBV27 and TRBJ1-5; tentative D call: TRBD1 (5 bases). The ends were cut back, 3 bases at V and 0 bases at J, with 12 bases in the middle. The germline CDR1 and CDR2 sequences are MNHEY and SMNVEV (reference sequence). CDR3 size: 16 residues. The CDR3 protein is CASSFVGGDSNQPQHF. CDR3 nucleotide sequence: TGTGCCAGCAGTTTTGTGGGGGGTGATAGCAATCAGCCCCAGCATTTT.

V usage is TRBV10-1 and J usage is TRBJ1-1; 9 bases are shared with TRBD1. Germline V gene sequence: CDR1 WNHNN, CDR2 SYGVQD (reference sequence). The CDR3 runs 16 residues. V lost 0 bases and J lost 0; bases outside the gene matches: 2. This CDR3 is CASSESTGGMNTEAFF. CDR3 DNA: TGCGCCAGCAGTGAGTCGACAGGGGGTATGAACACTGAAGCTTTCTTT.

The chain combines TRBV29-1 with TRBJ2-1; D is possibly TRBD1 (7 bases). CDR3 length equals 13 residues. CDR1 is SQVTM, CDR2 ANQGSEA, per germline. V lost 2 bases, J lost 9 bases, and 14 bases lay in between. CDR3 in amino acids: CSVERAGGGEQFF. CDR3 DNA: TGCAGCGTTGAAAGGGCAGGGGGAGGTGAGCAGTTCTTC.

Here the CDR3 DNA reads TGTGCCAGCAGCTCGAGGACAGGGCGGGAGCAGTTCTTC. Its translation: CASSSRTGREQFF. This rearrangement joins TRBV7-3 to TRBJ2-1; 8 bases map to TRBD1. Per the germline V gene, CDR1 is SGHTA and CDR2 is FQGTGA. The ends lost 4 bases at V and 10 bases at J; junction bases unmatched: 6. The CDR3 runs to 13 residues.

The gene calls are TRBV5-1 and TRBJ2-7; perhaps TRBD2 as D (6 bases). The V gene lost 0 bases and the J gene lost 6 bases, with 10 bases spanning the gap. Per germline, CDR1 SGHRS and CDR2 YFSETQ. The CDR3 length is 13 residues. The CDR3 region has the DNA TGCGCCAGCAGCTTGGCCGGCGGGGCCGAGCAGTACTTC. Translating gives CASSLAGGAEQYF.

This chain links TRBV9 with TRBJ1-1; 7 bases are a match to TRBD1. From germline, CDR1 is SGDLS and CDR2 YYNGEE. This CDR3 is built from 17 residues. J gave up 6 bases and V 3 bases, and 17 bases lay outside the gene matches. Here the CDR3 reads CASSAAQAGDRDPEAFF. CDR3 coding DNA: TGTGCCAGCAGCGCGGCCCAGGCTGGAGACAGGGACCCTGAAGCTTTCTTT.

V gene TRBV2 combines with J gene TRBJ2-7; TRBD2 aligns across 7 bases. Germline CDR1 reads SNHLY; CDR2 reads FYNNEI. The V segment lost 7 bases and the J segment 6 bases; nucleotides outside the gene matches: 18. The CDR3 length is 16 residues. This chain's CDR3 is CASTKGAERGFAEQYF. The CDR3 DNA sequence: TGTGCCAGCACCAAGGGAGCGGAGCGGGGTTTCGCCGAGCAGTACTTC.

This chain uses TRBV6-1 with TRBJ1-3; D is perhaps TRBD1 (6 bases). CDR1 and CDR2 from the germline V gene are MNHNS and SASEGT. Deletions cut 8 bases from V and 2 bases from J, with 13 bases between. The CDR3 sequence is 14 residues long. DNA for the CDR3: TGTGCCAGCGTCAGGGGAAGTCCTGGAAACACCATATATTTT. Amino acids: CASVRGSPGNTIYF.

The chain combines TRBV15 with TRBJ2-3; D possibly matches TRBD1 or TRBD2 (5 bases each). The V and J ends lost 5 bases and 0 bases respectively, with 15 bases between them. The CDR3 has 16 amino acids. Germline-derived CDR1 and CDR2 are LNHNV and YYDKDF (reference sequence). CDR3 coding DNA: TGTGCCACCAGCCGGGGCAGCCCTTCTAGCACAGATACGCAGTATTTT. Its translation: CATSRGSPSSTDTQYF.

J is TRBJ1-5 and V is TRBV2; TRBD1 matches 9 bases. Per the germline V gene, CDR1 is SNHLY and CDR2 is FYNNEI. This CDR3 is 15 amino acids long. Trimming took 6 bases from V and 6 from J; bases not matched to a gene: 9. CDR3 coding DNA: TGTGCCAGCAGGGTGGACAGGGGCGAGGCTCAGCCCCAGCATTTT. Its translation is CASRVDRGEAQPQHF.

This chain uses TRBV7-6 with TRBJ2-1; TRBD1 or TRBD2 may be the D gene (5 bases each). Germline loops: CDR1 SGHVS, CDR2 FNYEAQ. V was trimmed by 4 bases and J by 15 bases, leaving 16 bases between them. CDR3 length: 12 residues. This CDR3 reads CASSSGPDHWFF. CDR3 coding DNA: TGTGCCAGCAGCTCGGGACCGGATCATTGGTTCTTC.

This sequence joins TRBV19 and TRBJ1-4, with D possibly matching TRBD1 (5 bases). Germline V CDR1 and CDR2: LNHDA, SQIVND (reference sequence). The CDR3 loop spans 13 amino acids. The V gene lost 8 bases and the J gene lost 8 bases, with 15 bases spanning the gap. In DNA form, the CDR3 reads TGTGCCAGTCTAACCCTCGACAGCGAAAAACTGTTTTTT. As protein: CASLTLDSEKLFF.

The chain is built from TRBV28 and TRBJ2-1, with TRBD2 as a possible D gene (7 bases). The CDR3 spans 13 residues. Germline V lookup: CDR1 MDHEN, CDR2 SYDVKM. Trimming shortened V by 6 bases and J by 9 bases, and 15 bases separated the two germline ends. The CDR3 bases are TGTGCCAGCAGGAACCACAGGGAGGGTGAGCAGTTCTTC. Amino acids: CASRNHREGEQFF. Filled out from reference TRBV28 and TRBJ2-1, the complete variable domain reads DVKVTQSSRYLVKRTGEKVFLECVQDMDHENMFWYRQDPGLGLRLIYFSYDVKMKEKGDIPEGYSVSREKKERFSLILESASTNQTSMYLCASRNHREGEQFFGPGTRLTVL.

V and J are TRBV28 and TRBJ2-7; no clear D. CDR3 length: 13 amino acids. The germline gives CDR1 MDHEN, CDR2 SYDVKM. V lost 3 bases and J lost 3, with 9 bases in between. The CDR3 DNA is TGTGCCAGCAGTTTGGGGTTGGTCTACGAGCAGTACTTC. The encoded protein is CASSLGLVYEQYF.

The chain combines TRBV10-1 with TRBJ2-7; D not resolved. Germline V gene data show CDR1 as WNHNN and CDR2 as SYGVQD (reference sequence). This CDR3 has 13 amino acids. The V and J ends lost 8 bases and 1 base respectively, with 12 bases between them. Here the CDR3 reads CASGVLSSYEQYF. In DNA, the CDR3 is TGCGCCAGCGGGGTACTTTCATCCTACGAGCAGTACTTC.